The entry below describes one TCR beta chain. Its antigen remains unidentified. The library was made by 5' RACE. For each TCR library, about 4,000 ng of total RNA was used. For each sample, cDNA was synthesized in eight separate reactions using SMARTScribe reverse transcriptase. During cDNA synthesis, unique molecular identifiers containing a 6-nucleotide sample barcode were introduced by template switching. TCRalpha and TCRbeta cDNA was amplified in two nested PCRs of around 15 and 9 cycles, and bead purification was carried out after each PCR. Before amplification, the cDNA was treated with uracil DNA-glycosylase and purified using the QIAquick PCR purification kit. In the second PCR, Illumina TruSeq-compatible adapters and sample-specific barcodes were added. Library quality and concentration were checked on TapeStation and Qubit, and libraries were pooled at around 5.3 ng each. Sequencing of the pooled libraries was done on an Illumina HiSeq2500 single-index Rapid Run using custom sequencing primers and 2 x 100 bp reads. Per the authors' processing: UMI-based consensus assembly with MiGEC version 1.2.6 was used to correct PCR and sequencing errors. MiXCR version 2.1.1 handled V(D)J alignment, clonotype assembly and CDR3 extraction. To normalise gene usage, clonotype sharing and MAIT/NKT TCR abundance, the top 1000, 10 000 and 20 000 clonotypes in each sample were analysed. After downsampling to 27 000 UMIs, diversity was calculated as the inverse Simpson index using the vegan R package. Paired Mann-Whitney U tests were applied to discordant twin pairs, and Benjamini-Hochberg correction was used for multiple testing. Following TCRdb reprocessing, every CDR3 protein sequence forms one entry, and DNA is not provided. TCRdb's processing, not the authors', yielded these V and J calls. The sample table gives 70,000 to 95,000 distinct CDR3 sequences. Around 7.2% of the sample is in the top ten clones.

Counted from cysteine to phenylalanine, this CDR3 has 13 amino acids. The coding DNA is unavailable. Based on the germline V gene (reference sequence), the CDR1 and CDR2 sequences are LNHNV and YYDKDF. These data come from a study of monozygotic twins with inflammatory bowel disease (dated by TCRdb to 2018 to 2020). Regarding the complete study: The full study comprised 30 or so monozygotic twin pairs: nine German pairs (four IBD-concordant, five IBD-discordant) and 19 IBD-discordant Danish pairs. Disease-associated traits were sought mainly through comparisons between IBD patients and their genetically identical healthy co-twins within discordant pairs. Each individual had, on average, about 151 000 unique TCRalpha sequences and 181 000 unique TCRbeta sequences available for analysis.

From each donor, an approximately 2.7 ml peripheral blood sample was collected into PAXgene tubes and kept at -80 degrees C. Without any T cell sorting, total RNA was extracted from whole blood using the PAXgene blood miRNA kit on an automated QIAcube. Peripheral blood from monozygotic twin pairs concordant or discordant for inflammatory bowel disease was subjected to deep TCRalpha and TCRbeta repertoire profiling with unique molecular barcoding. Smoking habits were recorded for all twin pairs, and individuals were classified as current, former or never smokers. What the research found in general, with its limitations: The results gave no support for a single strong signal or clonotype linked to IBD. Fewer clonotypes were shared with other individuals by IBD patients than by healthy twins, most markedly in patients showing signs of disease activity. Because patients received different immunosuppressive treatments, the repertoires may have picked up extra background noise and variability between individuals. Concordant and discordant twins showed no difference in repertoire similarity, possibly because of limited statistical power. IBD patients had lower TCRbeta repertoire diversity, measured by the inverse Simpson index, than their healthy co-twins. Different T cell subtypes could not be distinguished in the analysis.

This clonotype was sampled from a human donor with ulcerative colitis or Crohn's disease, or a healthy co-twin of an affected twin (not recorded which). Specimen: blood. The sequence is built from TRBV15 and TRBJ2-3. This receptor has the CDR3 CATSRRTADTQYF. When the CDR3 is completed using the reference TRBV15 and TRBJ2-3 genes on either side, the full variable domain is DAMVIQNPRYQVTQFGKPVTLSCSQTLNHNVMYWYQQKSSQAPKLLFHYYDKDFNNEADTPDNFQSRRPNTSFCFLDIRSPGLGDTAMYLCATSRRTADTQYFGPGTRLTVL.